Below are 22 T cell receptor beta chains sequenced from a single sample in a study of T cells in Graves' hyperthyroidism and ophthalmopathy. Amplification of TCR beta CDR3 regions used RNA as the template. The HTBI primer set was used in a first-round RT-PCR of the TCR CDR3. In TCRdb, the multiplex PCR reads were re-called with MiXCR into one record per CDR3 protein. The sample includes roughly 630,000 distinct CDR3 sequences, 15% to 18% of them seen just once. Sequenced material: blood. The source of these receptors is a woman aged 25 to 39 with Graves' hyperthyroidism.

V and J are TRBV5-6 and TRBJ2-1, with a possible D match to TRBD2 (6 bases). V shed 6 bases and J shed 4 bases, with 20 bases lying between them. Germline loops: CDR1 SGHDT, CDR2 YYEEEE. This CDR3 spans 16 amino acids. Written as DNA, the CDR3 is TGTGCCAGCATAAACAACGCGGGCGGGGATTACAATGAGCAGTTCTTC. This encodes CASINNAGGDYNEQFF.

This clonotype was recorded many times. This chain joins TRBV6-5 and TRBJ1-2, with 10 nucleotides matching TRBD1. V gave up 2 bases and J gave up 5 bases; unmatched junction bases: 8. Germline lookup yields CDR1 MNHEY and CDR2 SVGAGI. The CDR3 loop spans 16 amino acids. The CDR3 nucleotides are TGTGCCAGCAGTTACATGTCCGGGACAGGGGCTTATGGCTACACCTTC. Encoded protein: CASSYMSGTGAYGYTF.

This clonotype occurred a few times. The DNA for the CDR3 is TGCGCCAGCAGCTTCGCCGGGGACTATTACAATGAGCAGTTCTTC. Its translation: CASSFAGDYYNEQFF. V and J are TRBV5-1 and TRBJ2-1, with 7 bases that match TRBD2. Unmatched junction bases numbered 6, after V lost 2 bases and J lost 4 bases. CDR1 is SGHRS and CDR2 is YFSETQ in the germline V gene. The CDR3 runs 15 residues.

The chain links TRBV6-6 to TRBJ1-1; a weak D match, TRBD1 (6 bases). Germline loops: CDR1 MNHNY, CDR2 SVGAGI (reference sequence). Trimming stripped 2 bases from V and 6 bases from J, with 10 bases between. The CDR3 extends over 13 amino acids. The chain's CDR3 is CASSYPGEAEAFF. Written as DNA, the CDR3 is TGTGCCAGCAGTTACCCAGGGGAGGCTGAAGCTTTCTTT.

This clonotype was recorded a few times. Written as DNA, the CDR3 is TGTGCCAGCAGCTTGGGAGGGGGTTGGGATACGCAGTATTTT. This gives the protein CASSLGGGWDTQYF. The gene calls are TRBV11-2 and TRBJ2-3; tentative D call: TRBD2 (7 bases). The CDR3 is 14 residues long. Trimming removed 3 bases from V and 6 bases from J, with 13 bases in between. Germline CDR1 reads SGHAT; CDR2 reads FQNNGV.

The CDR3 nucleotides read TGTGCCAGCAGTGCAGGGGGACACGTAAAACCCCAGCATTTT. It specifies CASSAGGHVKPQHF. The chain combines TRBV6-1 with TRBJ1-5; TRBD1 aligns across 7 bases. The CDR3 length is 14 residues. Per germline, CDR1 MNHNS and CDR2 SASEGT. Trimming removed 4 bases from V and 10 bases from J; junction bases left unmatched: 10.

The table lists this clonotype with a few counts. The J gene is TRBJ2-7, the V gene TRBV4-2; D gene ambiguous. The V and J ends lost 2 bases and 1 base respectively, with 12 bases between them. The germline gives CDR1 LGHNA, CDR2 YNFKEQ. There are 15 residues in the CDR3. CDR3 in DNA: TGTGCCAGCAGCCAATGGGCAGCGACGTCCTACGAGCAGTACTTC. It specifies CASSQWAATSYEQYF.

This chain uses TRBV5-1 with TRBJ1-3; the D gene is possibly TRBD1 (6 bases). Germline-derived CDR1 and CDR2 are SGHRS and YFSETQ. Trimming cost V 0 bases and J 4 bases, with 14 bases left between them. This CDR3 is built from 16 residues. CDR3 nucleotide sequence: TGCGCCAGCAGCTTGGACGGGCAGACAGGAGGAAACACCATATATTTT. This sequence encodes CASSLDGQTGGNTIYF.

V and J are TRBV6-5 and TRBJ2-7; 8 positions match TRBD2. This CDR3 contains 20 residues. Looked up from germline, CDR1 is MNHEY and CDR2 is SVGAGI. Trimming cost V 0 bases and J 0 bases; bases outside gene matches: 16. The CDR3, as DNA: TGTGCCAGCAGTTACTCCCTAGGGGAGCGCGGGAGGATGACCTCCTACGAGCAGTACTTC. As protein: CASSYSLGERGRMTSYEQYF.

The table lists this clonotype with a few counts. The genes are TRBV5-4 and TRBJ2-1, with 8 bases fitting TRBD2. The germline gives CDR1 SGHNT, CDR2 YYREEE (reference sequence). Trimming at V came to 4 bases and at J to 5 bases, leaving 11 bases not matched to a gene. The CDR3 runs to 16 residues. The CDR3 protein is CASSERLAHNNNEQFF. In nucleotides, the CDR3 is TGTGCCAGCAGCGAAAGACTAGCGCATAATAACAATGAGCAGTTCTTC. Full variable domain (outside the CDR3, taken from reference TRBV5-4 and TRBJ2-1): ETGVTQSPTHLIKTRGQQVTLRCSSQSGHNTVSWYQQALGQGPQFIFQYYREEENGRGNFPPRFSGLQFPNYSSELNVNALELDDSALYLCASSERLAHNNNEQFFGPGTRLTVL.

This clonotype was recorded at least ten times. This sequence joins TRBV6-5 and TRBJ2-1; 7 nucleotides match TRBD2. The CDR3 runs to 19 residues. J lost 0 bases, V lost 2 bases, and 13 bases had no gene match. Looked up from germline, CDR1 is MNHEY and CDR2 is SVGAGI. This CDR3 reads CASSYRAGGSISSYNEQFF. CDR3 sequence (DNA): TGTGCCAGCAGTTACCGGGCAGGCGGGAGCATCAGCTCCTACAATGAGCAGTTCTTC.

This clonotype showed up just a few times. The V call is TRBV4-3, the J call TRBJ1-2; 8 positions match TRBD1. Germline CDR1 and CDR2: LGHNA and YSLEER. The V gene end was trimmed by 1 base and the J gene end by 4 bases; junction bases not matched to a gene: 11. The CDR3 is 17 residues long. CDR3: CASSQGYRDRILYGYTF. The CDR3, as DNA: TGCGCCAGCAGCCAAGGATATCGGGACAGGATCCTCTATGGCTACACCTTC.

This clonotype is a singleton in its sample. V and J are TRBV20-1 and TRBJ1-2; D is unresolved. Trimming pared 3 bases from V and 4 bases from J, leaving 12 bases between. The germline V gene has CDR1 DFQATT and CDR2 SNEGSKA (reference sequence). The CDR3 contains 13 residues. The CDR3 is CSARWASGYGYTF. The CDR3 nucleotides are TGCAGTGCTAGGTGGGCATCCGGCTATGGCTACACCTTC.

The sample holds many counts of this clonotype. The gene calls are TRBV7-2 and TRBJ2-7; possibly TRBD1 or TRBD2 for D (5 bases each). The CDR3 is 13 amino acids. The germline CDR1 and CDR2 sequences are SGHTA and FQGNSA. Trimming removed 3 bases at V and 3 bases at J, with 9 bases between. CDR3 coding DNA: TGTGCCAGCAGCTTGGGGGAAAGCTACGAGCAGTACTTC. Translation gives CASSLGESYEQYF.

This clonotype was counted at least ten times. This sequence joins TRBV5-1 and TRBJ2-7; 7 positions match TRBD1. The CDR3 contains 16 residues. With V trimmed by 2 bases and J by 0 bases, 8 bases remained unmatched. Germline V gene lookup returns CDR1 SGHRS and CDR2 YFSETQ. CDR3 loop: CASSLGTEGSSYEQYF. The CDR3 nucleotides read TGCGCCAGCAGCTTAGGGACAGAGGGGAGCTCCTACGAGCAGTACTTC.

This clonotype showed up just once. The genes are TRBV3-1 and TRBJ2-3; D not certain. V lost 1 base, J lost 6 bases, and 8 bases lay in between. CDR1 is LGHDT, CDR2 YNNKEL, per germline (reference sequence). There are 13 residues in the CDR3. The CDR3 loop is CASSQGSEDTQYF. CDR3 DNA sequence: TGTGCCAGCAGCCAAGGGTCAGAGGATACGCAGTATTTT.

This clonotype was seen many times. CDR3 loop: CSATTTSGSVSEQFF. The DNA for the CDR3 is TGCAGTGCGACTACGACTAGCGGGAGTGTTAGTGAGCAGTTCTTC. This chain links TRBV20-1 with TRBJ2-1; 12 nucleotides match TRBD2. CDR1 DFQATT and CDR2 SNEGSKA come from the germline V gene (reference sequence). Losses at the gene ends were 6 bases for V and 9 bases for J; bases not matched to a gene: 12. The CDR3 is 15 amino acids.

This clonotype came up a few times. The chain uses TRBV29-1 and TRBJ2-6; TRBD1 agrees at 7 bases. This CDR3 has 14 residues. CDR1 and CDR2 from the germline V gene are SQVTM and ANQGSEA. Trimming removed 7 bases from V and 4 bases from J; junction bases left unmatched: 7. In nucleotides, the CDR3 is TGCAGCGCCCAAGACAGGGCGGGGGCCAACGTCCTGACTTTC. Protein sequence: CSAQDRAGANVLTF.

This clonotype was counted many times. The V call is TRBV6-1, the J call TRBJ1-2; no firm D call. The CDR3 is 10 residues long. V was cut by 7 bases and J by 8 bases, with 8 bases left in between. Looked up from germline, CDR1 is MNHNS and CDR2 is SASEGT. The CDR3 nucleotides are TGTGCCAGCAACCTTTCGGGCTACACCTTC. Its translation: CASNLSGYTF.

With respect to this clonotype: It may be a read error: a sequence one base away is much more abundant. CDR3 loop: CASSSGPRELFF. The CDR3 DNA is TGTGCCAGCAGTTCAGGTCCCCGGGAGCTGTTTTTT. The chain uses TRBV27 and TRBJ2-2; D is unresolved. Germline V lookup: CDR1 MNHEY, CDR2 SMNVEV (reference sequence). The V gene lost 4 bases and the J gene lost 9 bases, with 9 bases spanning the gap. CDR3 length equals 12 residues.

The chain employs TRBV19 and TRBJ2-3; 7 positions match TRBD1. With V trimmed by 4 bases and J by 3 bases, 10 bases remained unmatched. The CDR3 runs 16 residues. The germline CDR1 and CDR2 sequences are LNHDA and SQIVND (reference sequence). The CDR3 DNA follows: TGTGCCAGTAGTAACCTCAGACAGGGCGTGACAGATACGCAGTATTTT. Encoded protein: CASSNLRQGVTDTQYF.

This clonotype occurred a few times. V and J are TRBV10-3 and TRBJ2-3; possible D gene TRBD1, 5 bases. V dropped 2 bases and J dropped 5 bases, with 14 bases sitting between them. The CDR3 is made up of 15 amino acids. Germline CDR1 is ENHRY and CDR2 is SYGVKD. CDR3 DNA: TGTGCCATCAGTGAGGGGAAGGGGTTGGGAGATACGCAGTATTTT. It translates to CAISEGKGLGDTQYF.